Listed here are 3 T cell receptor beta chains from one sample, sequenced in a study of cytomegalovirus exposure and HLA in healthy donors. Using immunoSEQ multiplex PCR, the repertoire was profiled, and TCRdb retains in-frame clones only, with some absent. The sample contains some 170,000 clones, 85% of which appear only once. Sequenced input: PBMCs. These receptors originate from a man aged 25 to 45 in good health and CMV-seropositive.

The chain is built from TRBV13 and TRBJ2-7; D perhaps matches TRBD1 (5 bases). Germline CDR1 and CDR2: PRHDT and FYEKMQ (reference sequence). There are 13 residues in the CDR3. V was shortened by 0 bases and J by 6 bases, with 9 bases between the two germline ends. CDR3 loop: CASSLGRTIEQYF. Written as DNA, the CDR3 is TGTGCCAGCAGCTTAGGCAGGACAATCGAGCAGTACTTC.

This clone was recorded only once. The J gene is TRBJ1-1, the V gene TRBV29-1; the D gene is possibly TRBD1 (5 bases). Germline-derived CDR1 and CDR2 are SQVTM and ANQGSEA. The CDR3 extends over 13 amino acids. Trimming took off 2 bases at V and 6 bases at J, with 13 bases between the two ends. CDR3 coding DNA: TGCAGCGTTGAACAGACTCCCAGGGCTGAAGCTTTCTTT. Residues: CSVEQTPRAEAFF.

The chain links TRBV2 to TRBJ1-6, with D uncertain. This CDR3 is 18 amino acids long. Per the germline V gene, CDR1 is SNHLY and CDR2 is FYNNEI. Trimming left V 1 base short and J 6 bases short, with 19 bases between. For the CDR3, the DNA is TGTGCCAGCAGTGAAGATCCGCTGGGTTCGGGGATTAATTCACCCCTCCACTTT. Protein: CASSEDPLGSGINSPLHF.